A single count supports the clone carrying this T cell receptor beta chain. What it binds is unknown. The source of the sample is a study of OX40 agonist ivuxolimab in advanced cancers. Study-wide background: Of the patients, three showed partial responses, one with hepatocellular carcinoma and two with cutaneous melanoma. Broader study findings: The study observed clonal expansion of CD4+ and CD8+ blood T cells by week 6 at 0.1 to 3.0 mg/kg.

The CDR3 is 14 residues long. Germline V lookup: CDR1 LGHNA, CDR2 YNFKEQ. V shed 4 bases and J shed 2 bases, with 8 bases lying between them. Sequenced by immunoSEQ multiplex PCR; TCRdb stores in-frame clones only, minus some. Among around 100,000 clones listed, 91% were seen once. This TCR derives from an adult with an advanced solid tumor such as melanoma, head and neck, liver or kidney cancer. The sample here was CD4+ or CD8+ T cells sorted from blood, taken in a trial of the OX40 agonist ivuxolimab. This chain uses TRBV4-2 with TRBJ2-2, with D perhaps matching TRBD2 (6 bases). CDR3 loop: CASSRGINTGELFF. The CDR3 bases are TGTGCCAGCAGCCGCGGGATCAACACCGGGGAGCTGTTTTTT.